This T cell receptor (beta chain) originates from a study of post-analysis software for immune sequencing data. Overall study: Clinical courses comprised relapsing-remitting, secondary progressive and progressive-relapsing multiple sclerosis. Study results and limitations: Patients with multiple sclerosis recorded significantly lower normalized Chao1 diversity than controls, the study found. TRBV segments more frequent in patients than in controls numbered about five and included TRBV5-6, TRBV5-1 and TRBV20-1. Samples from a shared batch, those prepared together, strongly co-clustered by F measure.

Prepared libraries of TCR beta cDNA carried unique molecular identifiers. The T cell input of 1 to 10 million gave roughly 0.5 million cDNA molecules. TCRdb re-called the PCR reads through MiXCR, storing one row per CDR3 protein. The table lists roughly 700,000 distinct CDR3 sequences, around 27% of them singletons, with 0.56% in the top ten. Of note for this clonotype: Its cognate antigen is unknown.

The CDR3 loop spans 16 amino acids. Germline CDR1 is SQVTM and CDR2 is ANQGSEA. Trimming pared 1 base from V and 0 bases from J, leaving 13 bases between. The chain is built from TRBV29-1 and TRBJ1-3; unclear D gene. This TCR derives from a girl under 18 with multiple sclerosis. The specimen sequenced was blood. The CDR3 reads CSVEALADHSGNTIYF. CDR3 nucleotides: TGCAGCGTTGAAGCGTTGGCAGACCACTCTGGAAACACCATATATTTT. Supplemented by reference TRBV29-1 and TRBJ1-3, the full variable domain reads SAVISQKPSRDICQRGTSLTIQCQVDSQVTMMFWYRQQPGQSLTLIATANQGSEATYESGFVIDKFPISRPNLTFSTLTVSNMSPEDSSIYLCSVEALADHSGNTIYFGEGSWLTVV.